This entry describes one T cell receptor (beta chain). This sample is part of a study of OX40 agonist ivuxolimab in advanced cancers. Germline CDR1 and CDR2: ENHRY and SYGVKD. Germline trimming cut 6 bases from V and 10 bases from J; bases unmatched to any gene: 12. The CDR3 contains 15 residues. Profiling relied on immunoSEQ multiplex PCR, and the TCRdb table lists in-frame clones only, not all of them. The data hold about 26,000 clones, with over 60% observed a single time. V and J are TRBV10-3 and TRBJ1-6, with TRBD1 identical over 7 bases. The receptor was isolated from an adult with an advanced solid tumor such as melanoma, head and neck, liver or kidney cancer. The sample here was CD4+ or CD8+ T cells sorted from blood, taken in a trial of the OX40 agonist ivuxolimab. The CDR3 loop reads CAISYSGTEDSPLHF. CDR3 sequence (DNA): TGTGCCATCAGCTATTCCGGGACAGAGGACTCACCCCTCCACTTT.